These 3 T cell receptor beta chains were sequenced from one sample in a study of CD8+CD57+ T cells in acquired aplastic anemia. Template material for TCR beta VDJ and CDR3 profiling consisted of genomic DNA. One entry per CDR3 protein, called by TCRdb with MiXCR from the reads. Of roughly 280,000 distinct CDR3 sequences in the sample, 56% were seen once. CD8+CD57+ cell expansion had been shown by flow cytometry in patients chosen for sequencing. Source material: sorted CD4+, CD8+, or CD8+CD57+ T cells (not recorded which) from PBMCs. Receptors originate from a human donor with aplastic anemia.

In its sample, this clonotype was seen once. This CDR3 fails to terminate in the conserved phenylalanine or tryptophan, so it likely reflects a read error. The limits of the CDR3 on the DNA are not certain, so only TCRdb's listed CDR3 is given. The chain links TRBV4-1 to TRBJ1-2. Germline V gene sequence: CDR1 MGHRA, CDR2 YSYEKL. The CDR3 is 11 residues long, counting both termini. CDR3 region: CASSRAGGGRL.

This clonotype was recorded at least ten times. The V call is TRBV3-1, the J call TRBJ2-1, with D tentatively TRBD2 (7 bases). Germline assignment: CDR1 LGHDT and CDR2 YNNKEL (reference sequence). The CDR3 is 14 residues long. The V gene lost 8 bases and the J gene lost 4 bases, with 15 bases spanning the gap. The CDR3 DNA sequence: TGTGCCAGCGGGGCGGGGGCGAGTTACAATGAGCAGTTCTTC. This translates into CASGAGASYNEQFF.

In this sample, this clonotype turned up many times. This chain links TRBV7-6 with TRBJ1-5; no clear D. Trimming cost V 0 bases and J 4 bases, with 7 bases left between them. The CDR3 spans 14 residues. CDR1 and CDR2 (germline): SGHVS, FNYEAQ. This CDR3 reads CASSLAFGNQPQHF. CDR3 nucleotides: TGTGCCAGCAGCTTAGCCTTTGGGAATCAGCCCCAGCATTTT.